This T cell receptor (beta chain) stems from a study of Ad26.COV2.S vaccination and SARS-CoV-2 variants. The CDR3 runs 12 residues. The V and J ends lost 3 bases and 2 bases respectively, with 5 bases between them. From germline, CDR1 is MNHNS and CDR2 SASEGT. Repertoires were generated with immunoSEQ multiplex PCR, while TCRdb's copy carries only in-frame clones and drops some. The repertoire holds over 400,000 clones, with 92% as singletons. The treatment was: around 19 received Ad26.COV2.S at low or high dose, single or two shots; five or six received placebo; per-sample allocation not given. Vaccine and placebo recipients were sampled on day 63 after the first injection.

The sample in question was peripheral blood, obtained in a trial of Ad26.COV2.S vaccine versus placebo. The TCR was taken from a person between 18 and 65 years old who received the Ad26.COV2.S COVID-19 vaccine or a placebo. The chain uses TRBV6-1 and TRBJ2-7; D is uncertain. The CDR3 nucleotides are TGTGCCAGCAGTGATATAACCTACGAGCAGTACTTC. Amino acids: CASSDITYEQYF.